The entry below gives a single T cell receptor (beta chain) sequence along with its context. The germline V gene encodes CDR1 LNHDA and CDR2 SQIVND (reference sequence). Trimming pared 5 bases from V and 0 bases from J, leaving 10 bases between. The CDR3 loop spans 14 amino acids. This record belongs to a study of tumour-infiltrating T cells in Burkitt lymphoma. Measured with immunoSEQ multiplex PCR; TCRdb has only the in-frame clones, and not every one. The repertoire consists of over 850 clones, with roughly 13% occurring once and the leading ten covering roughly 38%. This chain uses TRBV19 with TRBJ1-1, with TRBD1 as a possible D gene (5 bases). Sequencing was performed on tumor tissue. The receptor was isolated from a human donor with diffuse large B-cell lymphoma. CDR3 DNA sequence: TGTGCCAGTAGTCCCGGGACGGTGAACACTGAAGCTTTCTTT. Its translation: CASSPGTVNTEAFF.